This TCR beta chain derives from a study of OX40 agonist ivuxolimab in advanced cancers. Study results and limitations: Low clonal expansion, among the lowest seen, marked partial responders at 0.1-3.0 mg/kg. Compared with CD4+, CD8+ T cells on average had more expanded clones.

This clone was seen a handful of times. Its antigen is undetermined. Generated by immunoSEQ multiplex PCR, the TCRdb table keeps only in-frame clones and is missing some. The sample comprises under 80,000 clones, around nine tenths of which are singletons, and 0.68% rests with the top ten. V lost 5 bases to trimming and J lost 4 bases, with 6 bases between them. The CDR3 totals 13 residues. The germline V gene encodes CDR1 SGHNT and CDR2 YENEEA. Blood sampling was done at baseline, cycle 4 day 1, and cycle 7 day 1. The specimen comprised CD4+ or CD8+ T cells sorted from blood, sampled in a trial of the OX40 agonist ivuxolimab. The receptor comes from an adult with an advanced solid tumor such as melanoma, head and neck, liver or kidney cancer. The rearrangement links TRBV11-3 to TRBJ2-6; D unresolved. The CDR3 loop is CASSHDGANVLTF. The CDR3 DNA is TGTGCCAGCAGCCATGACGGGGCCAACGTCCTGACTTTC.